Following are 25 T cell receptor beta chains from one sample sequenced in a study of OX40 agonist ivuxolimab in advanced cancers. Profiled with immunoSEQ multiplex PCR; TCRdb holds only in-frame clones, not every one. The table records some 70,000 clones, roughly 80% of them present only once. The sequences come from CD4+ or CD8+ T cells sorted from blood, collected in a trial of the OX40 agonist ivuxolimab. These TCRs come from an adult with an advanced solid tumor such as melanoma, head and neck, liver or kidney cancer.

The chain links TRBV23-1 to TRBJ2-2, with 11 bases matching TRBD2. TRBV23-1 falls under the ORF class, with uncertain function. This CDR3 is 15 amino acids long. J was trimmed by 4 bases and V by 11 bases; bases with no gene match: 9. The CDR3 spells CAPPHLAGGTGELFF. In DNA, the CDR3 is TGCGCCCCCCCCCACCTAGCGGGAGGCACCGGGGAGCTGTTTTTT.

This clone came up a few times. The chain carries TRBV7-2 and TRBJ2-7; D not certain. Trimming left V 0 bases short and J 4 bases short, with 7 bases between. Germline-derived CDR1 and CDR2 are SGHTA and FQGNSA. The CDR3 contains 13 residues. CDR3 sequence: CASSLARPYEQYF. For the CDR3, the DNA is TGTGCCAGCAGCTTAGCTCGGCCGTACGAGCAGTACTTC.

In DNA form, the CDR3 reads TGTGCCAGCTCACCCCCGCGCGGGACAGGGGTTGCGGACATTCAGTACTTC. This gives the protein CASSPPRGTGVADIQYF. This rearrangement joins TRBV18 to TRBJ2-4; 10 nucleotides agree with TRBD1. Germline V gene sequence: CDR1 KGHSH, CDR2 LQKENI. The CDR3 totals 17 residues. Germline trimming cut 3 bases from V and 8 bases from J; bases unmatched to any gene: 13.

This clone appeared a few times. This chain links TRBV6-5 with TRBJ2-1; tentatively, D is TRBD2 (5 bases). There are 15 residues in the CDR3. From germline, CDR1 is MNHEY and CDR2 SVGAGI. The V and J ends lost 8 bases and 0 bases respectively, with 14 bases between them. CDR3 nucleotides: TGTGCCAGCCAAAAACGTGGGAGCTCCTACAATGAGCAGTTCTTC. Translated: CASQKRGSSYNEQFF.

The chain joins TRBV18 to TRBJ1-4; D is undetermined. Trimming shortened V by 3 bases and J by 6 bases, and 14 bases separated the two germline ends. This CDR3 has 15 amino acids. Germline V gene sequence: CDR1 KGHSH, CDR2 LQKENI. The CDR3 here is CASSPSRVLDEKLFF. In DNA form, the CDR3 reads TGTGCCAGCTCACCGTCGCGTGTCCTTGATGAAAAACTGTTTTTT.

V is TRBV7-9 and J is TRBJ1-3; D is uncertain. The CDR3 totals 12 residues. Germline CDR1 is SEHNR and CDR2 is FQNEAQ (reference sequence). Trimming removed 5 bases from V and 4 bases from J, with 6 bases in between. The CDR3 region is CASSAQGNTIYF. In DNA, the CDR3 is TGTGCCAGCAGCGCACAGGGAAACACCATATATTTT.

This rearrangement joins TRBV10-3 to TRBJ2-5; TRBD1 or TRBD2 may be the D gene (6 bases each). The V end lost 2 bases, the J end lost 6 bases, and 16 bases lay between the germline ends. This CDR3 contains 15 residues. CDR1 and CDR2 from the germline V gene are ENHRY and SYGVKD. The CDR3 bases are TGTGCCATCAGTGAGCCGTTTCCGGGGGCACAGACCCAGTACTTC. It encodes CAISEPFPGAQTQYF.

The chain combines TRBV2 with TRBJ2-7, with D possibly called TRBD1 or TRBD2 (6 bases each). Trimming stripped 1 base from V and 7 bases from J, with 14 bases between. Looked up from germline, CDR1 is SNHLY and CDR2 is FYNNEI. The length of the CDR3 is 14 residues. CDR3 DNA sequence: TGTGCCAGCAGTGAAGGGGGGGCACCCTGGGAGCAGTACGTC. It is translated as CASSEGGAPWEQYV.

This clone was counted between two and nine times. This chain uses TRBV5-1 with TRBJ2-3; 9 bases line up with TRBD2. Germline-derived CDR1 and CDR2 are SGHRS and YFSETQ. The CDR3 has 14 residues. The ends lost 4 bases at V and 4 bases at J; junction bases unmatched: 4. This chain's CDR3 is CASSLTSGADTQYF. DNA of the CDR3: TGCGCCAGCAGCCTGACTAGCGGTGCAGATACGCAGTATTTT.

This clone was found once. The chain joins TRBV7-6 to TRBJ2-5; D is ambiguous. This CDR3 contains 12 residues. CDR1 and CDR2 from the germline V gene are SGHVS and FNYEAQ. The V end was cut by 1 base, the J end by 0 bases, with 0 bases between. The CDR3 is CASSLDQETQYF. The CDR3 DNA is TGTGCCAGCAGCTTAGACCAAGAGACCCAGTACTTC.

This chain joins TRBV9 and TRBJ1-2; 7 nucleotides align to TRBD1. With V trimmed by 4 bases and J by 7 bases, 7 bases remained unmatched. The CDR3 runs to 13 residues. Germline V gene lookup returns CDR1 SGDLS and CDR2 YYNGEE. This CDR3 reads CASSNRGIGGYTF. The CDR3 nucleotides read TGTGCCAGCAGCAACAGGGGAATAGGTGGCTACACCTTC.

V is TRBV11-2 and J is TRBJ2-1; D uncertain. This CDR3 has 11 amino acids. The germline gives CDR1 SGHAT, CDR2 FQNNGV. The germline V and J ends were trimmed by 2 bases and 10 bases, with 6 bases remaining between them. The CDR3 bases are TGTGCCAGCAGCTTAAAACAAGAGCAGTTCTTC. It encodes CASSLKQEQFF.

The chain joins TRBV5-1 to TRBJ1-2; TRBD1 matches 9 bases. The CDR3 is 17 residues long. CDR1 is SGHRS, CDR2 YFSETQ, per germline. J was trimmed by 0 bases and V by 4 bases; bases with no gene match: 10. The CDR3 here is CASSPGQGSRANYGYTF. The CDR3 nucleotides read TGCGCCAGCAGCCCGGGACAGGGAAGTCGGGCTAACTATGGCTACACCTTC.

The chain carries TRBV21-1 and TRBJ2-7. TRBV21-1 has pseudogene status. The CDR3 runs 13 residues. As DNA, the CDR3 is TGTGCCAACCCGGGGGACACAAGACACGAGCAGTACGTC. Translation gives CANPGDTRHEQYV.

The chain carries TRBV7-7 and TRBJ2-1; D is unresolved. CDR1 and CDR2 (germline): SSHAT, FNYEAQ (reference sequence). The CDR3 extends over 14 amino acids. V lost 1 base and J 7 bases, leaving 11 bases between the germline ends. The CDR3 DNA is TGTGCCAGCAGCTTAGGGAATATTGGTAATGAGCAGTTCTTC. Residues: CASSLGNIGNEQFF.

The rearrangement links TRBV6-5 to TRBJ1-1; D remains ambiguous. Trimming shortened V by 0 bases and J by 1 base, and 9 bases separated the two germline ends. There are 15 residues in the CDR3. Germline V CDR1 and CDR2: MNHEY, SVGAGI. The CDR3 region is CASSYSKRTNTEAFF. The CDR3 nucleotides read TGTGCCAGCAGTTACTCGAAGAGGACGAACACTGAAGCTTTCTTT.

The V gene is TRBV19, the J gene TRBJ1-5; no clear D. This CDR3 is 14 amino acids long. Germline CDR1 reads LNHDA; CDR2 reads SQIVND (reference sequence). Trimming shortened V by 7 bases and J by 9 bases, and 19 bases separated the two germline ends. This chain's CDR3 is CASTPKSVYGPQHF. Written as DNA, the CDR3 is TGTGCCAGTACCCCAAAGTCCGTGTATGGGCCCCAGCATTTT.

This chain joins TRBV28 and TRBJ1-2, with TRBD1 matching 8 bases. The CDR3 has 15 amino acids. Looked up from germline, CDR1 is MDHEN and CDR2 is SYDVKM. Losses at the gene ends were 4 bases for V and 2 bases for J; bases not matched to a gene: 6. This chain's CDR3 is CASSSLGQGNYGYTF. CDR3 in DNA: TGTGCCAGCAGTTCGCTCGGACAGGGAAACTATGGCTACACCTTC.

This clone turned up a few times. This chain uses TRBV29-1 with TRBJ2-3; D call uncertain. The CDR3 has 14 amino acids. Germline V gene lookup returns CDR1 SQVTM and CDR2 ANQGSEA. Trimming cost V 4 bases and J 2 bases, with 13 bases left between them. The CDR3, as DNA: TGCAGCGTTGGACTTACCCTCAACACAGATACGCAGTATTTT. This sequence encodes CSVGLTLNTDTQYF.

The genes are TRBV7-3 and TRBJ1-6; 8 positions agree with TRBD1. Trimming took 4 bases from V and 9 from J; bases not matched to a gene: 8. The germline CDR1 and CDR2 sequences are SGHTA and FQGTGA. The CDR3 extends over 15 amino acids. The CDR3 region is CASSSTGAIGSPLHF. The CDR3 bases are TGTGCCAGCAGCTCGACAGGGGCGATAGGTTCACCCCTCCACTTT.

V and J are TRBV11-2 and TRBJ1-2; D might be TRBD1 (5 bases). The CDR3 is 14 residues long. Deletions cut 7 bases from V and 8 bases from J, with 20 bases between. The germline CDR1 and CDR2 sequences are SGHAT and FQNNGV. CDR3 DNA sequence: TGTGCCAGCACCAATCTGGGCGGGGCGCGGGGCTACACCTTC. Its translation: CASTNLGGARGYTF.

The chain is built from TRBV9 and TRBJ1-3; D is possibly TRBD1 (5 bases). Germline CDR1 and CDR2: SGDLS and YYNGEE. The V end was cut by 0 bases, the J end by 0 bases, with 10 bases between. The CDR3 spans 16 residues. The CDR3 DNA reads as TGTGCCAGCAGCGTAGGGGACGCCAGCTCTGGAAACACCATATATTTT. It codes for CASSVGDASSGNTIYF.

V usage is TRBV5-4 and J usage is TRBJ1-1; D is ambiguous. CDR3 length: 13 residues. The V end was cut by 4 bases, the J end by 0 bases, with 7 bases between. Germline lookup yields CDR1 SGHNT and CDR2 YYREEE (reference sequence). The CDR3 DNA is TGTGCCAGCAGCCCCTCTTTGAACACTGAAGCTTTCTTT. Translation gives CASSPSLNTEAFF. Full variable domain (missing parts from reference TRBV5-4 and TRBJ1-1): ETGVTQSPTHLIKTRGQQVTLRCSSQSGHNTVSWYQQALGQGPQFIFQYYREEENGRGNFPPRFSGLQFPNYSSELNVNALELDDSALYLCASSPSLNTEAFFGQGTRLTVV.

V and J are TRBV7-8 and TRBJ2-1; D unresolved. The CDR3 runs to 12 residues. Trimming took 3 bases from V and 7 from J, leaving 7 bases between them. The germline CDR1 and CDR2 sequences are SGHVS and FQNEAQ. The CDR3 spells CASSFMGNEQFF. As DNA, the CDR3 is TGTGCCAGCAGCTTTATGGGTAATGAGCAGTTCTTC.

The chain joins TRBV7-9 to TRBJ1-1, with 9 positions matching TRBD1. This CDR3 region has 16 residues. Germline V lookup: CDR1 SEHNR, CDR2 FQNEAQ (reference sequence). The V segment lost 8 bases and the J segment 4 bases; nucleotides outside the gene matches: 14. In nucleotides, the CDR3 is TGTGCCAGCGGAAAAGGCACCGGGACAGGGATCACTGAAGCTTTCTTT. Translating gives CASGKGTGTGITEAFF.